These 13 T cell receptor beta chains came from one sample sequenced in a study of PD-1 blockade in classical Hodgkin lymphoma. Every patient experienced relapse after autologous stem cell transplantation, and brentuximab vedotin exposure varied. Generated by immunoSEQ multiplex PCR, the TCRdb table keeps only in-frame clones and is missing some. Counted here are 35,000 to 50,000 clones, roughly three quarters occurring once; the ten biggest clones make up about a fifth. This specimen was peripheral blood mononuclear cells (PBMCs), taken at baseline. These receptors came from a human donor with classical Hodgkin lymphoma.

This clone is deemed medium-sized. Different DNA sequences within this sample yield the same CDR3. The chain links TRBV25-1 to TRBJ1-3; no definite D call. V lost 2 bases, J lost 2 bases, and 7 bases lay in between. Germline assignment: CDR1 MGHDK and CDR2 SYGVNS. This CDR3 is built from 14 residues. The CDR3 is CASSEERTGNTIYF. The CDR3 nucleotides read TGTGCCAGCAGTGAAGAAAGAACTGGAAACACCATATATTTT.

The chain has TRBV27 and TRBJ2-7; TRBD1 might be the D (6 bases). From germline, CDR1 is MNHEY and CDR2 SMNVEV (reference sequence). Trimming removed 1 base from V and 3 bases from J, with 16 bases in between. This CDR3 spans 16 amino acids. The CDR3 region is CASSLLGGEANYEQYF. In nucleotides, the CDR3 is TGTGCCAGCAGTTTATTAGGGGGTGAGGCTAACTACGAGCAGTACTTC.

The chain recombines TRBV4-1 with TRBJ2-7; D ambiguous. CDR3 length: 14 amino acids. The germline CDR1 and CDR2 sequences are MGHRA and YSYEKL. Trimming left V 1 base short and J 3 bases short, with 10 bases between. The CDR3 region has the DNA TGCGCCAGCAGCCAAGTGGGTCAGAGCTACGAGCAGTACTTC. Encoded protein: CASSQVGQSYEQYF.

In its sample, this clone was seen a few times. The rearrangement joins TRBV5-1 to TRBJ1-2; no clear D gene. Germline V gene lookup returns CDR1 SGHRS and CDR2 YFSETQ. This CDR3 contains 12 residues. The ends were cut back, 0 bases at V and 6 bases at J, with 6 bases in the middle. CDR3 sequence reads: CASSLAGDGYTF. In DNA form, the CDR3 reads TGCGCCAGCAGCTTGGCGGGAGATGGCTACACCTTC. Combining the CDR3 with reference TRBV5-1 and TRBJ1-2 gives the whole variable domain KAGVTQTPRYLIKTRGQQVTLSCSPISGHRSVSWYQQTPGQGLQFLFEYFSETQRNKGNFPGRFSGRQFSNSRSEMNVSTLELGDSALYLCASSLAGDGYTFGSGTRLTVV.

The V and J genes are TRBV6-6 and TRBJ2-7; no clear D gene. CDR1 MNHNY and CDR2 SVGAGI come from the germline V gene (reference sequence). The CDR3 length is 14 residues. V was cut by 6 bases and J by 4 bases, with 16 bases left in between. CDR3 sequence reads: CASSEPGRLYEQYF. The CDR3 DNA sequence: TGTGCCAGCAGCGAACCCGGAAGGCTATACGAGCAGTACTTC.

The chain uses TRBV9 and TRBJ1-5; the D is unclear. Germline-derived CDR1 and CDR2 are SGDLS and YYNGEE. V was trimmed by 3 bases and J by 0 bases, leaving 10 bases between them. The CDR3 has 15 residues. The CDR3 reads CASSDTGHSNQPQHF. As DNA, the CDR3 is TGTGCCAGCAGCGACACTGGGCATAGCAATCAGCCCCAGCATTTT.

In regard to this clone: At one end the junction does not follow the germline gene, possibly because of a read error. Within the sample, other DNA sequences also encode this same CDR3. V gene TRBV27 combines with J gene TRBJ1-1, with D perhaps TRBD1 (6 bases). CDR1 and CDR2 (germline): MNHEY, SMNVEV (reference sequence). This CDR3 contains 14 residues. CDR3 coding DNA: TGTGCCAGCAGTCCTTACAGGGAGAACACTGAAGCCTTCTTT. Its protein product is CASSPYRENTEAFF.

The chain links TRBV6-5 to TRBJ2-7; weak D call: TRBD2 (6 bases). This CDR3 has 14 residues. Trimming took off 3 bases at V and 1 base at J, with 10 bases between the two ends. CDR1 MNHEY and CDR2 SVGAGI come from the germline V gene. The CDR3 is CASSYARESYEQYF. For the CDR3, the DNA is TGTGCCAGCAGTTATGCCCGGGAGTCCTACGAGCAGTACTTC.

The chain uses TRBV6-5 and TRBJ2-3; D is perhaps TRBD2 (6 bases). Germline V gene lookup returns CDR1 MNHEY and CDR2 SVGAGI. V shed 5 bases and J shed 4 bases, with 13 bases lying between them. This CDR3 has 14 amino acids. CDR3 residues: CASSLEEGADTQYF. CDR3 coding DNA: TGTGCCAGCAGTCTCGAGGAGGGTGCAGATACGCAGTATTTT.

The genes are TRBV7-3 and TRBJ1-6, with TRBD1 as a possible D gene (5 bases). The V gene's germline CDR1 is SGHTA and CDR2 FQGTGA. Between the trimmed V and J ends, which lost 0 bases and 11 bases, there was a span of 11 bases. The CDR3 is 14 amino acids. The CDR3 DNA reads TGTGCCAGCAGCTTAACCCAGGAAGGGGCACCCCTCCACTTT. Its translation is CASSLTQEGAPLHF.

This clone turned up a few times. The chain carries TRBV19 and TRBJ1-5; D gene unclear. V gave up 9 bases and J gave up 1 base, with 7 bases separating them. The CDR3 totals 12 residues. Germline CDR1 LNHDA, CDR2 SQIVND (reference sequence). The CDR3 loop reads CASSYSNQPQHF. CDR3 in DNA: TGTGCCAGCTCGTACAGCAATCAGCCCCAGCATTTT.

The rearrangement links TRBV6-1 to TRBJ2-5; no clear D. The CDR3 consists of 13 residues. V was clipped by 10 bases and J by 1 base, with 13 bases between them. Looked up from germline, CDR1 is MNHNS and CDR2 is SASEGT. In DNA, the CDR3 is TGTGCCACTAAAACAGCTCCCCAAGAGACCCAGTACTTC. Residues: CATKTAPQETQYF.

This rearrangement joins TRBV19 to TRBJ1-4; D uncertain. This CDR3 region has 15 residues. Germline V gene data show CDR1 as LNHDA and CDR2 as SQIVND (reference sequence). V was trimmed by 5 bases and J by 3 bases, leaving 13 bases between them. The CDR3 coding sequence is TGTGCCAGTAGTGATCGGCCGCGGGCTAATGAAAAACTGTTTTTT. Protein: CASSDRPRANEKLFF.